This T cell receptor (beta chain) emerged from a study of cytomegalovirus exposure and HLA in healthy donors (TCRdb year 2017). Regarding the study in general: An earlier analysis of several hundred of the donors reported over 250 Gb of sequence data and 95 million to 120 million unique TCR beta sequences obtained from some 200 million T cells. In addition to the first cohort of around 670 subjects, a separate validation cohort of approximately 130 different subjects was used. To predict cytomegalovirus infection status, the study brought together high-throughput TCR immunosequencing, statistical association of individual TCRs with disease status, and machine learning. All discovery cohort repertoires had been generated on a single sequencing platform. An early release covering just under 650 HLA-typed donors comprised approximately 290 gigabases of sequencing data and about 90 million unique TCR sequences. The genetic ancestry cluster associated with self-reported Caucasian donors included 81% of the 398 genotyped donors. An earlier analysis of 587 of the donors used high-throughput TCR beta sequencing to judge whether each TCR beta V gene segment behaved as functional or pseudogenic. Typing coverage varied by locus: roughly 629-640 donors for A, B, C, DRB1 and DQB1; roughly 500 for DQA1; about 570 for DPA1; roughly 470 for DPB1. Using immunosequencing, the study profiled T cell repertoires from fewer than 850 subjects and related those repertoires to cytomegalovirus serostatus. In the later analysis, no new phenotypic data were used to find candidate immune exposures; instead, reliance was placed on TCR beta sequences and their occurrence across donors. Genome-wide SNP genotypes for about three fifths of the roughly 670 donors were used in a later genetic analysis, which treated that subset as a discovery cohort. To study patterns of TCR occurrence, a later analysis re-analyzed previously published TCR beta repertoires from just over 650 donors and added high-resolution HLA genotyping. Because of strong linkage in the cohort, roughly five DR-DQ haplotypes were treated as single units for association and clustering. Across under 500 genotyped donors of the cohort, an average of roughly 230,000 unique TCR beta nucleotide sequences per donor were sequenced, and 15% to 20% of those sequences were non-productive. Donor age, sex, ethnicity and CMV serostatus were compiled alongside the repertoire data. The study aimed to test whether cataloging public T cell receptors could reveal signatures of past pathogen exposure. Class I and class II HLA loci were covered by the typing at four-digit resolution. Paper-wide results and their limitations: In a later analysis, over 15,000 TCR beta sequences were associated with specific HLA alleles at a false discovery rate of 0.05. Compared with equally common non-associated chains, HLA-associated TCR beta chains in a later analysis were more clonally expanded and had lower generation probabilities. Most TCR sequences were observed very rarely across donors, whereas some public TCRs were present in many individuals. Roughly uniform sequencing depth across donors was assumed in presence/absence analyses, although this assumption may not hold. A later analysis found that TCR association rates varied across HLA loci, with DRB1 alleles showing the most associated TCRs and HLA-C alleles the fewest. Correlated functional status among segregating V segments might reflect linkage disequilibrium, but an unknown experimental factor could not be ruled out. In an earlier analysis of over 550 of the donors, most TCR beta V segments were observed in productive rearrangements about 87% or about 30% of the time, broadly matching IMGT annotations. In a later genetic analysis, a missense DCLRE1C variant was associated with V-gene and J-gene trimming of TCR beta chains, and the association was replicated in an independent cohort. Some IMGT-functional V segments, including TRBV6-2 and TRBV6-3, could not be told apart with the 87-base-pair reads, so those segments were excluded. HLA typing was unavailable for some donors at each locus, so association tests used only the typed subset. Compared with the approximately 600-donor mean, donors in an Asian-associated ancestry cluster had fewer N-insertions in productive TCRs, according to a later genetic analysis. Only TCR beta chains were sequenced in this cohort, and the absence of alpha or paired-chain data limited detectable features. In the study, around 150 TCR beta chains were listed as associated with cytomegalovirus. A group of highly shared sequence variants was considered likely to be a technical artifact of the sequencing pipeline. Strong co-occurrence of HLA alleles, especially DR and DQ, made assigning TCR associations to individual alleles difficult. According to a later analysis, parvovirus B19, influenza, CMV and Epstein-Barr virus appeared linked to several top co-occurrence clusters. Roughly 17 rarely observed V segments, including chromosome 9 orphons, were excluded from the earlier analysis of several hundred of the donors because counts were too low. A further reported finding was that TCR beta sequences accurately predicted the HLA-A and HLA-B alleles for most subjects in the first cohort. The only immune exposure information available for the cohort was CMV serostatus. Cytomegalovirus status was reported to be diagnosed by the classifier with high specificity and sensitivity in both the original and validation cohorts. It was suggested by the authors that the approach could potentially be generalized to other disease states and immunological phenotypes. In vitro tests confirmed that a few of the cytomegalovirus-associated TCR beta chains recognize cytomegalovirus antigens. A later analysis found that most CMV-associated TCR beta chains appeared HLA-restricted, with HLA associations seemingly driven largely by CMV exposure.

The cohort comprised fewer than 750 healthy bone marrow donors. At the time of sampling, all cohort members were nominally healthy, though unrecorded immune exposures were likely present. The donor tested CMV seropositive, placing the donor among the 290 or so seropositive members of the cohort. Each donor provided a peripheral blood sample, and peripheral blood mononuclear cells were used for TCR beta sequencing. Genomic DNA extraction from the blood cell samples was performed with the Qiagen DNeasy Blood Extraction Kit. In regard to this clone: Its antigen is still unknown.

Based on the germline V gene (reference sequence), the CDR1 and CDR2 sequences are MNHEY and SMNVEV. The CDR3 spans 12 residues, from the cysteine through the phenylalanine. The entry retains the CDR3 DNA only, 36 bases that are in frame from base 1. V trim: 6 bases; J trim: 8 bases; unmatched bases: 6. Preparation of the library involved the immunoSEQ multiplex PCR assay. The multiplex PCR relied on a mix of 60 forward primers for TCR Vbeta segments and 13 reverse primers for TCR Jbeta segments. The CDR3 region of rearranged TCR beta genes was amplified from genomic DNA with a multiplex PCR assay. On the Illumina HiSeq System, the amplified TCR beta libraries were sequenced as 87-base-pair reads. In the source study's methods: A later analysis counted approximately 84 million unique TCR beta chains across the roughly 700 repertoires, and about 10 million of these chains were shared by at least two donors. Raw reads were error-corrected and collapsed into unique sequences with a nearest-neighbor algorithm that merged closely related sequences to remove PCR and sequencing errors. To assign V, D and J gene segments, CDR3 sequences were aligned to IMGT reference sequences. Each retained sequence needed at least a six-nucleotide match to both a V gene segment and a J gene segment. A rearrangement counted as productive if the CDR3 had no stop codons and remained in frame with V and J, and every other rearrangement counted as non-productive. Following IMGT convention, CDR3 was defined as the stretch from the second conserved V-encoded cysteine up to the conserved J-encoded phenylalanine. In an earlier analysis of approximately 590 of the donors, sequences lacking an unambiguous match to a single V gene segment were excluded. In an earlier analysis of 500 to 750 of the donors, V segments were called functional above 56.7% productive rearrangements and were called segregating when the between-donor standard deviation exceeded 5%. A statistical classification framework was developed to diagnose cytomegalovirus status using the catalog of TCR beta chain sequences. In a later analysis, TCR nucleotide sequences were compared against IMGT/GENE-DB human TR gene sequences so that V and J genes could be assigned. Using the TCRdist pipeline, a later analysis assigned CDR3 sequences along with most-parsimonious VDJ recombination scenarios. In a later analysis, every TCR beta chain was defined by the combination of its CDR3 amino acid sequence and its V-gene family, and reads without a unique V-gene family were dropped. A later analysis removed 592 highly shared, low-generation-probability nucleotide sequences to deal with suspected cross-contamination and a sequencing artifact. In a later analysis, a clonal expansion index for each public chain was calculated from normalized within-repertoire ranks of inferred template counts. In a later analysis, generation probabilities were computed with a VDJ recombination model fitted to out-of-frame rearrangements, and the resulting probabilities were checked against IGoR. In a later analysis, hypergeometric tests were used to score TCR-TCR, TCR-HLA and TCR-CMV co-occurrence, with a repertoire-size bias correction applied to TCR pairs. To estimate false discovery rates, a later analysis permuted the HLA or CMV assignments 20 times. In a later analysis, co-occurring TCRs were grouped using DBSCAN, with TCRdist sequence similarity added in when clustering inside HLA-allele-positive subsets. For co-occurrence clustering, repertoires with fewer than 30,000 or more than 120,000 public chains were excluded, along with about five repertoires with anomalous nucleotide sharing. What TCRdb holds here is the immuneACCESS table cut down to in-frame rearrangements. Part of the clones is not present; checked against another copy, under half of the missing clones reflect an unresolved V gene, and the others are unexplained. For V, J and clone size, that table is used; D and trimming come from the DNA. This sample's records show under 200,000 clones. 0.7% to 1% of the sample is held by the ten biggest clonotypes.

The chain uses TRBV27 and TRBJ2-5, and 7 bases in between align with TRBD2. The receptor was derived from a woman between 18 and 29 years old in good health and CMV-seropositive. The sequencing sample was made of PBMCs. The CDR3 protein is CASRASGVTQYF. DNA sequence: TGTGCCAGCAGGGCTAGCGGAGTTACCCAGTACTTC.